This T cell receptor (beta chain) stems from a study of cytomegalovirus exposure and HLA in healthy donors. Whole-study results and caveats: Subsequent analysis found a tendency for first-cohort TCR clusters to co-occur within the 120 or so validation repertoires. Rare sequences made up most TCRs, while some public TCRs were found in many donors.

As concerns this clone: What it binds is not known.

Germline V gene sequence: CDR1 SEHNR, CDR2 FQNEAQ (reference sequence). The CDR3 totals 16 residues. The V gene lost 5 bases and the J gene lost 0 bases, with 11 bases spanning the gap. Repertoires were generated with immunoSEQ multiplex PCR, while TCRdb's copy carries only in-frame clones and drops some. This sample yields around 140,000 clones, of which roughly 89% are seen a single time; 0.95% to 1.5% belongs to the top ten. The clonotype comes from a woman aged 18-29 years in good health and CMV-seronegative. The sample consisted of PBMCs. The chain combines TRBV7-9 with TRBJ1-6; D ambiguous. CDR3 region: CASSQRQSSYNSPLHF. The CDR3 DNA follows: TGTGCCAGCAGCCAGAGGCAGAGCTCCTATAATTCACCCCTCCACTTT.